The rows below give T cell receptor beta chains drawn from one sample of a study of vaccination and CD4 T cells after COVID-19. The antigens of these receptors remain unknown. TCRdb reanalysed the PCR reads using MiXCR and keeps one entry per CDR3 protein. The data show 20,000 or so distinct CDR3 sequences, around 44% seen once. The sample was CD4+ T cells from blood, cultured in vitro. Receptors originate from a human donor who had recovered from COVID-19. CDR3s include the opening cysteine and the closing phenylalanine or tryptophan. Fields, in order: clone size, D gene, J gene, V gene, CDR3 DNA, CDR3 protein. A D gene is named only where the DNA matches it firmly. Clone size is not always given. Where it is, it says once, few, many or a class for expanded clones.

>-|TRBD2|TRBJ2-1|TRBV7-9
TGTGCCAGCAGCTTAGAGTCGGGACTAGCGGGAGCCCCCTTGGGGAATGAGCAGTTCTTC
CASSLESGLAGAPLGNEQFF
>-|TRBD2|TRBJ2-7|TRBV20-1
TGCAGTGCTAGGACCCAACTAGCGCGGGAGCAGTACTTC
CSARTQLAREQYF
>-|-|TRBJ1-2|TRBV15
TGTGCCACCAGCAGAGACGGGGTGCTTAACACCTTC
CATSRDGVLNTF
>-|-|TRBJ2-3|TRBV20-1
TGCAGCGCTCTGAAAGCGGGTTCAGATACGCAGTATTTT
CSALKAGSDTQYF
>few|-|TRBJ1-6|TRBV20-1
TGCAGTGCGAGAGCGGCCGGGGGTTATTCACCCCTCCACTTT
CSARAAGGYSPLHF
>few|-|TRBJ2-2|TRBV11-3
TGTGCCAGCAGCCCCTCCCGCACCGGGGAGCTGTTTTTT
CASSPSRTGELFF
>-|TRBD1|TRBJ1-2|TRBV15
TGTGCCACCAGCTTCCTCCTGGGACAGGGGTATGGCTACACCTTC
CATSFLLGQGYGYTF
>-|-|TRBJ1-2|TRBV5-4
TGTGCCAGCAGCCTTCAGGGGTTGCCTGGCTACACCTTC
CASSLQGLPGYTF
>-|TRBD1|TRBJ1-2|TRBV6-1
TGTGCCAGCAGTCGGGACAGGGGGCAATATGGCTACACCTTC
CASSRDRGQYGYTF
>-|-|TRBJ2-7|TRBV20-1
TGCAGCGCACAGACAGATTACGAGCAGTACTTC
CSAQTDYEQYF
>medium-sized|-|TRBJ1-5|TRBV10-2
TGCGCCAGCAGTGAGACGCGGCAGCTCAATCAGCCCCAGCATTTT
CASSETRQLNQPQHF
>-|-|TRBJ1-6|TRBV30
TGTGCCTGGGGTCATCGTTCAGGGAGGGCAAATTCACCCCTCCACTTT
CAWGHRSGRANSPLHF
>-|-|TRBJ2-5|TRBV10-1
TGCGCCAGCAGTGAGTCGATCCTGACATCAAGGTCGGAGACCCAGTACTTC
CASSESILTSRSETQYF
>-|-|TRBJ2-3|TRBV4-2
TGTGCCAGCAGCCAAGACCAGGGCCGTCTCACAGATACGCAGTATTTT
CASSQDQGRLTDTQYF
>-|TRBD2|TRBJ2-2|TRBV5-1
TGCGCCAGCAGCTTGGCGGGGGGGTCCACCGGGGAGCTGTTTTTT
CASSLAGGSTGELFF
>few|-|TRBJ2-3|TRBV6-1
TGTGCCAGCAGTGATGGGGCAGGGGCAGATACGCAGTATTTT
CASSDGAGADTQYF
>-|TRBD1|TRBJ2-1|TRBV11-2
TGTGCCAGCAGCTTGGGGCCCACGGGACAGGGGAGGAATGAGCAGTTCTTC
CASSLGPTGQGRNEQFF
>-|-|TRBJ1-1|TRBV29-1
TGCAGCGTTGTCAGGGGAACGAACACTGAAGCTTTCTTT
CSVVRGTNTEAFF
>-|-|TRBJ2-7|TRBV2
TGTGCCAGCAGTGATTCCGGGGGCGGGTACGAGCAGTACTTC
CASSDSGGGYEQYF
>-|-|TRBJ1-2|TRBV9
TGTGCCAGCAGCGTAGCTCCCCAGGATGGCTATGGCTACACCTTC
CASSVAPQDGYGYTF
>-|-|TRBJ1-5|TRBV20-1
TGCAGTGCCCCCGAGAAGGGTCGAGATCAGCCCCAGCATTTT
CSAPEKGRDQPQHF
>-|TRBD1|TRBJ2-1|TRBV4-1
TGCGCCAGCAGCCAAGATGGGCAGGGGGCGCGTAATGAGCAGTTCTTC
CASSQDGQGARNEQFF
>-|TRBD1|TRBJ2-7|TRBV20-1
TGCAGTGCTGTACGGGACAGGGGATTCCACGAGCAGTACTTC
CSAVRDRGFHEQYF
>-|-|TRBJ1-2|TRBV24-1
TGTGCCACCAGTGACACGCCGGGACATTATGGCTACACCTTC
CATSDTPGHYGYTF
>-|TRBD1|TRBJ1-6|TRBV6-1
TGTGCCAGCACCGGACAGGTGTACTCACCCCTCCACTTT
CASTGQVYSPLHF
>few|TRBD1|TRBJ1-5|TRBV6-1
TGTGCCAGCAGTGACCCAGGGGGGACAGCAAATCAGCCCCAGCATTTT
CASSDPGGTANQPQHF
>few|-|TRBJ1-1|TRBV18
TGTGCCAGCTCACTGAGCGTCGGGGGCGGGAACACTGAAGCTTTCTTT
CASSLSVGGGNTEAFF
>-|TRBD1|TRBJ1-6|TRBV9
TGTGCCAGCAGCGTAGATTGGACAGGGGGTTCTTCACCCCTCCACTTT
CASSVDWTGGSSPLHF
>-|-|TRBJ1-2|TRBV7-9
TGTGCCAGCAGCTTAGGCATTAGGAATGGCTACACCTTC
CASSLGIRNGYTF
>-|TRBD2|TRBJ2-7|TRBV18
TGTGCCAGCTCACCAGGACTAGCTAACTCCTACGAGCAGTACTTC
CASSPGLANSYEQYF
>-|TRBD1|TRBJ2-5|TRBV6-1
TGTGCCAGCAGTCCCAGGACAGGGGAAGAGACCCAGTACTTC
CASSPRTGEETQYF
>-|-|TRBJ1-4|TRBV6-1
TGTGCCAGCAGTCCCCGGGACATAGCAACTAATGAAAAACTGTTTTTT
CASSPRDIATNEKLFF
>once|-|TRBJ2-1|TRBV20-1
TGCAGTGCTAGAGTTGCGGGTACGATATACAATGAGCAGTTCTTC
CSARVAGTIYNEQFF
>few|-|TRBJ2-3|TRBV7-9
TGTGCCAGCAGCTCCCCGTCGGGGTTTTCAGATACGCAGTATTTT
CASSSPSGFSDTQYF
>few|-|TRBJ1-1|TRBV7-9
TGTGCCAGCAGCTTAATGGGGGGAAACGCTGAAGCTTTCTTT
CASSLMGGNAEAFF
>-|TRBD2|TRBJ2-3|TRBV6-2/TRBV6-3
TGTGCCAGCAGTTACCAGACAGGGGCTAGCGGGAGCCCTAGCACAGATACGCAGTATTTT
CASSYQTGASGSPSTDTQYF
>few|TRBD1|TRBJ1-2|TRBV5-1
TGCGCCAGCAGCTTGGGGATGGGACAGGGGGACGGCTACACCTTC
CASSLGMGQGDGYTF
>few|-|TRBJ1-1|TRBV14
TGTGCCAGCAGCCCACTGGGGGGGAACACTGAAGCTTTCTTT
CASSPLGGNTEAFF
>-|TRBD2|TRBJ2-3|TRBV5-1
TGCGCCAGCAGCCCAACTAGCGGCTCTAGCACAGATACGCAGTATTTT
CASSPTSGSSTDTQYF
>few|-|TRBJ1-2|TRBV14
TGTGCCAGCAGCCATAATAACCGGCTCTATGGCTACACCTTC
CASSHNNRLYGYTF
>-|-|TRBJ1-1|TRBV10-3
TGTGCCATCAGTGAAACCCTGAACACTGAAGCTTTCTTT
CAISETLNTEAFF
>-|-|TRBJ2-4|TRBV6-1
TGTGCCAGCAGTGAAGCGCCAGGAGTTATGCTAGCCAAAAACATTCAGTACTTC
CASSEAPGVMLAKNIQYF
>-|-|TRBJ2-3|TRBV7-2
TGTGCCAGCAGCTTAAGAGATACGCAGTATTTT
CASSLRDTQYF
>-|TRBD1|TRBJ1-1|TRBV7-9
TGTGCCAGCAGCTTAGGGACAGGGGGTCTCATCAACACTGAAGCTTTCTTT
CASSLGTGGLINTEAFF
>-|-|TRBJ2-5|TRBV6-1
TGTGCCAGCAGCGCCGGAGGTGAGGGGGGCCGAGAGACCCAGTACTTC
CASSAGGEGGRETQYF
>-|TRBD1|TRBJ1-1|TRBV10-3
TGTGCCATCAGTGACCCGACAGGGGGGAACACTGAAGCTTTCTTT
CAISDPTGGNTEAFF
>-|-|TRBJ2-3|TRBV4-3
TGCGCCAGCAGCCAAGACAGACAGCATCGAACAGATACGCAGTATTTT
CASSQDRQHRTDTQYF
>-|TRBD1|TRBJ1-6|TRBV5-1
TGCGCCAGCAGCGCCGGGGGGACAGGGTTAAATTCACCCCTCCACTTT
CASSAGGTGLNSPLHF
>-|-|TRBJ1-6|TRBV6-5
TGTGCCAGCAGTTACAGCCAGACTCTTAATTCACCCCTCCACTTT
CASSYSQTLNSPLHF
>few|TRBD1|TRBJ1-2|TRBV6-5
TGTGCCAGCAGTTACCGTGGACAGGGCGGCTATGGCTACACCTTC
CASSYRGQGGYGYTF
>-|-|TRBJ2-7|TRBV29-1
TGCAGCGGTTCGACAGTGGGCGAGCAGTACTTC
CSGSTVGEQYF
>-|-|TRBJ2-1|TRBV7-8
TGTGCCAGCAGCTTAGACAATGAGCAGTTCTTC
CASSLDNEQFF